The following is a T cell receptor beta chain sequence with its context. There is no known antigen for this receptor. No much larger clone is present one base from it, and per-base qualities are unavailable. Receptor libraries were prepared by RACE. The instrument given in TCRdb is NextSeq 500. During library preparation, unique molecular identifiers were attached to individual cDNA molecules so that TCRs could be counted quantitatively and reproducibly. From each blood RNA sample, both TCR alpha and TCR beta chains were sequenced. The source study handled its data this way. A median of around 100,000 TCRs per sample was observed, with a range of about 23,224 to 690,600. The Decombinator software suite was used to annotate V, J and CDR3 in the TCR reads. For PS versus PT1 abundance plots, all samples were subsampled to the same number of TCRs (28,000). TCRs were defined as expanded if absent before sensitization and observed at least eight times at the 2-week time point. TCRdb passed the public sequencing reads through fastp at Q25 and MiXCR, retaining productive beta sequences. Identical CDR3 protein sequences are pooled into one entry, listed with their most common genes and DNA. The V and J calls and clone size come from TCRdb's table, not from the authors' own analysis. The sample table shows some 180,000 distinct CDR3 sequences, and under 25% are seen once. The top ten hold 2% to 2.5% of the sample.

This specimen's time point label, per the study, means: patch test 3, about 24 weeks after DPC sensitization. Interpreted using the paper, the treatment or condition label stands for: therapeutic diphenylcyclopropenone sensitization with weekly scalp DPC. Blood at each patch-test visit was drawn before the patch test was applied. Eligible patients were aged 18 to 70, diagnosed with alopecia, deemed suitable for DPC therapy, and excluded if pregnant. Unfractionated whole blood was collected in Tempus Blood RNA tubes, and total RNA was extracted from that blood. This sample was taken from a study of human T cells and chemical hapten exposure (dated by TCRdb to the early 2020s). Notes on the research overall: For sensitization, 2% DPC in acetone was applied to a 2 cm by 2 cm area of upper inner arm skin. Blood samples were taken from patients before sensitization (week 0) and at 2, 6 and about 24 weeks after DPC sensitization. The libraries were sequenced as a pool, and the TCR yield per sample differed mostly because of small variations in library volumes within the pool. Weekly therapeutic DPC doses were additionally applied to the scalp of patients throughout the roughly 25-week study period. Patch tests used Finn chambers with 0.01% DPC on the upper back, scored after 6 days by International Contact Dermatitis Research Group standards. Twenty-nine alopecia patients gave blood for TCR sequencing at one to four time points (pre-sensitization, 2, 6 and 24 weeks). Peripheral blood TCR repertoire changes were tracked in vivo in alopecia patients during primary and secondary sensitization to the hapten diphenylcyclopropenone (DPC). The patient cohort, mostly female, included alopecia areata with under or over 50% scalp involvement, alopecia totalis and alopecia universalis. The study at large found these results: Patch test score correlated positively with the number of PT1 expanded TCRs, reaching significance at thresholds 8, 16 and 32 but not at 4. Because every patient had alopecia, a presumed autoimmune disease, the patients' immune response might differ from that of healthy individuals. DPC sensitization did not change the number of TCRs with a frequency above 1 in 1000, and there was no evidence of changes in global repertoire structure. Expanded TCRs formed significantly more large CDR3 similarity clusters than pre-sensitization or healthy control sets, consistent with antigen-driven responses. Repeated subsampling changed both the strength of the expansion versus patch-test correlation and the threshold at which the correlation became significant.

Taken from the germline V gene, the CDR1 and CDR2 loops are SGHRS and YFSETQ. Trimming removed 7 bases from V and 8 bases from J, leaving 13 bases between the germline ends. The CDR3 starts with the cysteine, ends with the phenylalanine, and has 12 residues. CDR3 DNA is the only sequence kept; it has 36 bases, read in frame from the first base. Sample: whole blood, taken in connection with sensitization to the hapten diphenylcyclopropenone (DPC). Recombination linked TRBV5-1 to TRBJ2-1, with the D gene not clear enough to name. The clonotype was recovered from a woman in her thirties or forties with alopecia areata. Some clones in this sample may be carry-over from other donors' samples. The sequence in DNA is TGCGCCAGCCAATCGAGTAGGGATGAGCAGTTCTTC. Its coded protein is CASQSSRDEQFF. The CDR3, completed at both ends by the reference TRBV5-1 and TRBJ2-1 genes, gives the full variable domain KAGVTQTPRYLIKTRGQQVTLSCSPISGHRSVSWYQQTPGQGLQFLFEYFSETQRNKGNFPGRFSGRQFSNSRSEMNVSTLELGDSALYLCASQSSRDEQFFGPGTRLTVL.